Reported below is one TCR beta chain. This specimen comes from a study of early T cells in non-severe SARS-CoV-2 infection. Unique molecular identifiers (one per individual cDNA molecule) were attached. TCRdb reanalysed the 5' RACE reads using MiXCR and keeps one entry per CDR3 protein. Here the sample spans around 27,000 distinct CDR3 sequences, 9.5% to 10% being singletons. Between the trimmed V and J ends, which lost 6 bases and 7 bases, there was a span of 12 bases. The CDR3 has 12 amino acids. Sequenced: whole blood. The sequence came from an adult who was a healthcare worker with PCR-confirmed SARS-CoV-2 infection or an uninfected control (not recorded which). The V call is TRBV12-3 or TRBV12-4, the J call TRBJ2-5; D gene uncertain. CDR3 sequence reads: CASSSDPRTQYF. CDR3 coding DNA: TGTGCCAGCAGCTCGGATCCCCGGACCCAGTACTTC.